This T cell receptor (beta chain) was profiled in a study of blood T cell repertoires in COVID-19. Study details: Sources were T cells, B-cell-depleted T cells, or PBMCs; the material itself was cDNA or gDNA.

V shed 3 bases and J 2 bases; nucleotides not matched to a gene: 6. Germline V gene lookup returns CDR1 LNHDA and CDR2 SQIVND (reference sequence). This CDR3 is 15 amino acids long. Ages ranged from about 18 to 89 years, with residence in fewer than 25 US areas. Profiling relied on immunoSEQ multiplex PCR, and the TCRdb table lists in-frame clones only, not all of them. The table lists some 310,000 clones, roughly 90% of them singletons. V is TRBV19 and J is TRBJ2-7; TRBD1 aligns across 8 bases. This clonotype was sampled from a woman in her thirties who had recovered from COVID-19. Material for sequencing was PBMCs or T cells enriched from blood (not recorded which). The CDR3 protein is CASSMGQVFAYEQYF. The CDR3 DNA is TGTGCCAGTAGTATGGGACAGGTCTTTGCCTACGAGCAGTACTTC.